The clone carrying this T cell receptor beta chain was detected many times. Germline CDR1 DFQATT, CDR2 SNEGSKA (reference sequence). Trimming pared 2 bases from V and 1 base from J, leaving 6 bases between. This CDR3 has 13 residues. TCRdb itself ran the RACE reads through MiXCR, one entry per CDR3 protein. The table shows around 120,000 distinct CDR3 sequences, with roughly 13% occurring only once. The data originate from a study of human T cells and chemical hapten exposure. Time point: patch test 1, 2 weeks after DPC sensitization. Treatment reported: therapeutic diphenylcyclopropenone sensitization with weekly scalp DPC.

This chain joins TRBV20-1 and TRBJ1-5, with D uncertain. Specimen: whole blood, collected in connection with sensitization to the hapten diphenylcyclopropenone (DPC). The clonotype comes from a man between 18 and 29 years old with alopecia areata. Some clones in this sample may be carry-over from other donors' samples. The CDR3 protein is CSARWQSNQPQHF. The CDR3 coding sequence is TGCAGTGCTAGATGGCAGAGCAATCAGCCCCAGCATTTT.